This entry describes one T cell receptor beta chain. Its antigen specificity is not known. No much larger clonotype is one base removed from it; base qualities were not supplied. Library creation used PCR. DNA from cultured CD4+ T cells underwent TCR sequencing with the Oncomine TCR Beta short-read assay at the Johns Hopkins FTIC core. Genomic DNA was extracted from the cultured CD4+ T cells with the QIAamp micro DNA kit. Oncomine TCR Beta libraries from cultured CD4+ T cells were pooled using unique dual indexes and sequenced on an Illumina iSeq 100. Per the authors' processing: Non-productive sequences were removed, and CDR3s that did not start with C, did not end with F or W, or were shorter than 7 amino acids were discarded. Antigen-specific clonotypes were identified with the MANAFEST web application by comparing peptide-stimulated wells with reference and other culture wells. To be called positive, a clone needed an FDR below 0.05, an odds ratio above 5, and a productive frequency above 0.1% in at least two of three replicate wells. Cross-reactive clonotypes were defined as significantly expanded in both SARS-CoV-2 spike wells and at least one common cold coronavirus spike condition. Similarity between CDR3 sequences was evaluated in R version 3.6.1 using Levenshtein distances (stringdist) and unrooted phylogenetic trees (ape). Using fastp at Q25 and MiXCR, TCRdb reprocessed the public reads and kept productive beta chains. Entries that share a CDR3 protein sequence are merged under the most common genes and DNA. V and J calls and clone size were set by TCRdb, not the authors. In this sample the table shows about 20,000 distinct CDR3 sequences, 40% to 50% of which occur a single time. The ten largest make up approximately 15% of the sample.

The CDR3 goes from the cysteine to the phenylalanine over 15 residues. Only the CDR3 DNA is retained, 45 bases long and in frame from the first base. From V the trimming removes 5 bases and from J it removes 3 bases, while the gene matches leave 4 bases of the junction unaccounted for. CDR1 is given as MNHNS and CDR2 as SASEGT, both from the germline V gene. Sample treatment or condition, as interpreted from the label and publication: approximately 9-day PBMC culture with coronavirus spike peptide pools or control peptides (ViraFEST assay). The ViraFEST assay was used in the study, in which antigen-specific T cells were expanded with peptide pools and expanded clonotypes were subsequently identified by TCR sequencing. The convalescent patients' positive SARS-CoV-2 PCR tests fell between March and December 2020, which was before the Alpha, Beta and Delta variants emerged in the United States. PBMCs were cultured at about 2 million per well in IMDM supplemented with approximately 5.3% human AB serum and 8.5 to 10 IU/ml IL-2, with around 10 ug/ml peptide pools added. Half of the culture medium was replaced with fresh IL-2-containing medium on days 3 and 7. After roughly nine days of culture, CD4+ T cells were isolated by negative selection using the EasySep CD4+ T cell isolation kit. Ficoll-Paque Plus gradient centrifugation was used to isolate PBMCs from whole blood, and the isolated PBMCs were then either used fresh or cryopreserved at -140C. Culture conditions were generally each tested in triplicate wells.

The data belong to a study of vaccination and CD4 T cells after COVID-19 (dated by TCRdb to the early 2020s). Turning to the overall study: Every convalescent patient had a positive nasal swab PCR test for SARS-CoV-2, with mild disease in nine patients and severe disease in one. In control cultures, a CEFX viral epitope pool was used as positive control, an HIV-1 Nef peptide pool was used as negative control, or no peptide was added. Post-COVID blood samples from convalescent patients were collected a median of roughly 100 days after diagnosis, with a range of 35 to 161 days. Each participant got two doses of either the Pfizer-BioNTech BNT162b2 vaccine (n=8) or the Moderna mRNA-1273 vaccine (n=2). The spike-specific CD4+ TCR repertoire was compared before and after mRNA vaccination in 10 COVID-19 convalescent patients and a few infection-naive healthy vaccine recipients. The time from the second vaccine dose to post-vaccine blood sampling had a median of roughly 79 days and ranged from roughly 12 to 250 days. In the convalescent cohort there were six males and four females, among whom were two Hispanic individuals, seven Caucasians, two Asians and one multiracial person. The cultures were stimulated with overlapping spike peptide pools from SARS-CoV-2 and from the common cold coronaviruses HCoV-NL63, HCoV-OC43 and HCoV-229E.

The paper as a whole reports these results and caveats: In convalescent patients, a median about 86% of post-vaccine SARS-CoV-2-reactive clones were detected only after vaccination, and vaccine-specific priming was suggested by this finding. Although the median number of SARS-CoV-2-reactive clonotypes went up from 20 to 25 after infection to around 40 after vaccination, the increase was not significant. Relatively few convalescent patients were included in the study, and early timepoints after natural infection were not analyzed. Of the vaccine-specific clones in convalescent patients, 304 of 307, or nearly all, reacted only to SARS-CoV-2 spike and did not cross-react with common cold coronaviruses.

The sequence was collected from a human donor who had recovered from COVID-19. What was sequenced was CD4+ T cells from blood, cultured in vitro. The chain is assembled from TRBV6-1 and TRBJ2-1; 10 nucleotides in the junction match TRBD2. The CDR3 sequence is CASSLAGAYYNEQFF. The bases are TGTGCCAGCAGTCTAGCGGGAGCCTACTACAATGAGCAGTTCTTC.